Shown below are 27 T cell receptor beta chains from a single sample sequenced in a study of blood T cell repertoires in COVID-19. Clones were sequenced by immunoSEQ multiplex PCR, and TCRdb holds only the in-frame ones, with some missing. The repertoire holds around 320,000 clones, under 90% seen once, with 11% in the top ten. The specimen sequenced was peripheral blood. The receptors come from a woman aged 25 to 45 with COVID-19, enrolled during active disease.

The genes are TRBV5-1 and TRBJ1-6; 8 bases agree with TRBD1. The ends lost 0 bases at V and 9 bases at J; junction bases unmatched: 8. The CDR3 length is 16 residues. Germline CDR1 SGHRS, CDR2 YFSETQ. As DNA, the CDR3 is TGCGCCAGCAGCTTGGGGTTTCCAGGGGGCGGTTCACCCCTCCACTTT. Residues: CASSLGFPGGGSPLHF.

This clone was seen just once. The chain is built from TRBV20-1 and TRBJ1-1; D may be TRBD1 (5 bases). Trimming removed 3 bases at V and 2 bases at J, with 7 bases between. This CDR3 is built from 12 residues. Germline V CDR1 and CDR2: DFQATT, SNEGSKA (reference sequence). The DNA for the CDR3 is TGCAGTGCTAGTACAGGAAACACTGAAGCTTTCTTT. Translating gives CSASTGNTEAFF.

The CDR3 region is CASSPARDRVGSQYF. The CDR3 DNA reads as TGTGCCAGCAGCCCCGCCCGGGACAGGGTGGGGTCCCAGTACTTC. The gene calls are TRBV7-8 and TRBJ2-7, with TRBD1 identical over 9 bases. The ends lost 5 bases at V and 10 bases at J; junction bases unmatched: 15. The CDR3 runs to 15 residues. CDR1 SGHVS and CDR2 FQNEAQ come from the germline V gene.

The chain joins TRBV7-9 to TRBJ1-5; weak D call: TRBD1 (5 bases). The CDR3 totals 12 residues. Germline assignment: CDR1 SEHNR and CDR2 FQNEAQ (reference sequence). The V end lost 3 bases, the J end lost 7 bases, and 7 bases lay between the germline ends. The CDR3 coding sequence is TGTGCCAGCAGCTTCCGGGGGCAGCCCCAGCATTTT. Translated, it gives CASSFRGQPQHF.

This clone appeared once. In the same sample, other DNA sequences code for this CDR3. The chain has TRBV27 and TRBJ1-5, with 8 bases matching TRBD1. J lost 3 bases, V lost 5 bases, and 3 bases had no gene match. CDR3 length: 14 residues. From germline, CDR1 is MNHEY and CDR2 SMNVEV (reference sequence). This CDR3 reads CASSPQGVNQPQHF. DNA for the CDR3: TGTGCCAGCAGTCCACAGGGGGTCAATCAGCCCCAGCATTTT.

V and J are TRBV6-5 and TRBJ2-7; a possible D gene is TRBD2 (6 bases). Between the trimmed V and J ends, which lost 6 bases and 2 bases, there was a span of 14 bases. CDR3 size: 14 residues. Germline V lookup: CDR1 MNHEY, CDR2 SVGAGI. The CDR3 DNA reads TGTGCCAGCAGAACCCAGCGGACTACCTACGAGCAGTACTTC. Translating it yields CASRTQRTTYEQYF.

The chain has TRBV6-5 and TRBJ2-1; 11 bases fit TRBD1. The germline gives CDR1 MNHEY, CDR2 SVGAGI. V shed 6 bases and J 6 bases; nucleotides not matched to a gene: 4. The CDR3 has 14 residues. CDR3 sequence: CASSRDRGGNEQFF. DNA of the CDR3: TGTGCCAGCAGCCGGGACAGGGGGGGCAATGAGCAGTTCTTC.

V usage is TRBV3-1 (or the pseudogene TRBV3-2) and J usage is TRBJ2-7; 9 bases are a match to TRBD2. Trimming took 4 bases from V and 4 from J; bases not matched to a gene: 14. The CDR3 consists of 17 residues. Germline lookup yields CDR1 LGHDT and CDR2 YNNKEL (reference sequence). CDR3 loop: CASSPPFGSGGLYEQYF. DNA of the CDR3: TGTGCCAGCAGCCCGCCCTTTGGTAGCGGGGGTCTATACGAGCAGTACTTC.

The sample holds a few counts of this clone. DNA for the CDR3: TGTGCCAGCGGGGACAGGAGCTATCAGCCCCAGCATTTT. Residues: CASGDRSYQPQHF. V gene TRBV6-5 combines with J gene TRBJ1-5, with 8 bases matching TRBD1. This CDR3 has 13 amino acids. Per the germline V gene, CDR1 is MNHEY and CDR2 is SVGAGI. The V and J ends lost 8 bases and 5 bases, in that order; junction bases with no gene match: 5.

This CDR3 is CASSRTLTGELFF. The CDR3 nucleotides are TGTGCCAGCAGCCGGACTCTTACCGGGGAGCTGTTTTTT. V usage is TRBV6-5 and J usage is TRBJ2-2, with D possibly TRBD2 on 5 matching bases. The germline V gene encodes CDR1 MNHEY and CDR2 SVGAGI. Trimming pared 6 bases from V and 5 bases from J, leaving 10 bases between. CDR3 size: 13 residues.

This chain links TRBV18 with TRBJ2-2; 7 nucleotides match TRBD1. Trimming at V came to 3 bases and at J to 0 bases, leaving 4 bases not matched to a gene. CDR3 size: 16 residues. The V gene's germline CDR1 is KGHSH and CDR2 LQKENI. As DNA, the CDR3 is TGTGCCAGCTCACCGCCCGGGACAGCGAACACCGGGGAGCTGTTTTTT. Protein: CASSPPGTANTGELFF.

This clone has only a few counts. This chain connects TRBV3-1 (or the pseudogene TRBV3-2) to TRBJ1-2; D unresolved. The CDR3 loop spans 13 amino acids. The V end lost 4 bases, the J end lost 8 bases, and 14 bases lay between the germline ends. Germline assignment: CDR1 LGHDT and CDR2 YNNKEL (reference sequence). The CDR3 region is CASSPLGARGYTF. The CDR3 region has the DNA TGTGCCAGCAGCCCGCTCGGAGCGCGGGGCTACACCTTC.

The chain employs TRBV19 and TRBJ1-1, with 10 bases identical to TRBD1. The CDR3 is made up of 14 amino acids. Trimming removed 7 bases from V and 4 bases from J; junction bases left unmatched: 6. Looked up from germline, CDR1 is LNHDA and CDR2 is SQIVND (reference sequence). This CDR3 reads CASKRDRGTTEAFF. The CDR3 region has the DNA TGTGCCAGTAAGCGGGACAGGGGAACCACTGAAGCTTTCTTT.

The J gene is TRBJ2-1, the V gene TRBV18; TRBD1 matches 7 bases. Per the germline V gene, CDR1 is KGHSH and CDR2 is LQKENI. The J segment lost 5 bases and the V segment lost 3 bases, leaving 7 bases of the junction unmatched. The CDR3 extends over 15 amino acids. The CDR3 region has the DNA TGTGCCAGCTCACCCGGGACAGCTCGCGACAATGAGCAGTTCTTC. It codes for CASSPGTARDNEQFF.

The chain joins TRBV7-2 to TRBJ1-2, with D hard to call. Trimming left V 2 bases short and J 6 bases short, with 10 bases between. CDR1 and CDR2 (germline): SGHTA, FQGNSA. This CDR3 spans 13 amino acids. CDR3 nucleotides: TGTGCCAGCAGCTTATACGGGGAAGATGGCTACACCTTC. Protein product: CASSLYGEDGYTF.

This clone was picked up one time. The genes are TRBV7-9 and TRBJ2-7, with a possible D match to TRBD1 (6 bases). This CDR3 is 13 amino acids long. CDR1 and CDR2 from the germline V gene are SEHNR and FQNEAQ (reference sequence). V shed 5 bases and J shed 6 bases, with 14 bases lying between them. In DNA, the CDR3 is TGTGCCAGCAGCCCCCCACAGGGTCGCGAGCAGTACTTC. Translating it yields CASSPPQGREQYF.

The rearrangement joins TRBV12-1 to TRBJ2-1; TRBD2, the table's D call, lacks a check against the DNA. TRBV12-1 is listed as a pseudogene. The CDR3 runs to 18 residues. The CDR3 is CASSLGLAGGPSYNEQFF. DNA for the CDR3: TGTGCCAGCAGCCTCGGACTAGCGGGGGGGCCTTCCTACAATGAGCAGTTCTTC.

V gene TRBV7-9 combines with J gene TRBJ2-1; 7 positions agree with TRBD1. After removal of 5 bases from V and 0 bases from J, the junction contained 13 bases not matched to a gene. The CDR3 spans 18 residues. Germline CDR1 SEHNR, CDR2 FQNEAQ (reference sequence). The CDR3 DNA is TGTGCCAGCAGCGACATACGAACAGGGGTAAGCTCCTACAATGAGCAGTTCTTC. Its protein product is CASSDIRTGVSSYNEQFF.

The gene calls are TRBV2 and TRBJ1-6; D is undetermined. The CDR3 spans 15 residues. The germline CDR1 and CDR2 sequences are SNHLY and FYNNEI. The V end was cut by 4 bases, the J end by 0 bases, with 7 bases between. The CDR3 DNA follows: TGTGCCAGCAGTGTGGAGAGCTCCTATAATTCACCCCTCCACTTT. The encoded protein is CASSVESSYNSPLHF.

The rearrangement joins TRBV4-1 to TRBJ2-1; D is unclear. The CDR3 consists of 13 residues. Germline V gene sequence: CDR1 MGHRA, CDR2 YSYEKL. V was shortened by 0 bases and J by 4 bases, with 4 bases between the two germline ends. The CDR3 loop reads CASSQDAYNEQFF. In DNA, the CDR3 is TGCGCCAGCAGCCAAGATGCGTACAATGAGCAGTTCTTC.

The rearrangement joins TRBV29-1 to TRBJ1-5; 11 bases are shared with TRBD1. The CDR3 extends over 13 amino acids. J lost 5 bases, V lost 7 bases, and 4 bases had no gene match. Germline values: CDR1 SQVTM, CDR2 ANQGSEA. CDR3 in amino acids: CSAGQGADQPQHF. Written as DNA, the CDR3 is TGCAGCGCCGGACAGGGGGCTGATCAGCCCCAGCATTTT. The whole variable domain, remainder taken from reference TRBV29-1 and TRBJ1-5, is SAVISQKPSRDICQRGTSLTIQCQVDSQVTMMFWYRQQPGQSLTLIATANQGSEATYESGFVIDKFPISRPNLTFSTLTVSNMSPEDSSIYLCSAGQGADQPQHFGDGTRLSIL.

V usage is TRBV2 and J usage is TRBJ2-1, with D tentatively TRBD2 (7 bases). Germline values: CDR1 SNHLY, CDR2 FYNNEI. The germline V and J ends were trimmed by 9 bases and 9 bases, with 18 bases remaining between them. The CDR3 totals 13 residues. The chain's CDR3 is CASWGGAMGEQFF. As DNA, the CDR3 is TGTGCCAGTTGGGGGGGGGCAATGGGTGAGCAGTTCTTC.

The rearrangement uses TRBV5-1 and TRBJ1-1; D gene ambiguous. Trimming stripped 1 base from V and 1 base from J, with 8 bases between. Germline assignment: CDR1 SGHRS and CDR2 YFSETQ. The CDR3 totals 14 residues. This CDR3 is CASSLPLANTEAFF. Written as DNA, the CDR3 is TGCGCCAGCAGCTTGCCATTAGCGAACACTGAAGCTTTCTTT. Together with reference TRBV5-1 and TRBJ1-1, the CDR3 gives the full variable domain: KAGVTQTPRYLIKTRGQQVTLSCSPISGHRSVSWYQQTPGQGLQFLFEYFSETQRNKGNFPGRFSGRQFSNSRSEMNVSTLELGDSALYLCASSLPLANTEAFFGQGTRLTVV.

This chain links TRBV24-1 with TRBJ2-1; 8 bases line up with TRBD1. This CDR3 contains 14 residues. The ends lost 4 bases at V and 8 bases at J; junction bases unmatched: 6. The V gene's germline CDR1 is KGHDR and CDR2 SFDVKD. The CDR3 nucleotides read TGTGCCACCAGTGAGGGGACAGGAGGCGATGAGCAGTTCTTC. Its protein is CATSEGTGGDEQFF.

The gene calls are TRBV10-1 and TRBJ2-7; TRBD1 agrees at 7 bases. The J segment lost 4 bases and the V segment lost 4 bases, leaving 7 bases of the junction unmatched. Looked up from germline, CDR1 is WNHNN and CDR2 is SYGVQD (reference sequence). This CDR3 has 14 amino acids. This chain's CDR3 is CASSVRDRPYEQYF. The CDR3 nucleotides read TGCGCCAGCAGTGTCCGGGACAGACCATACGAGCAGTACTTC.

The rearrangement links TRBV6-5 to TRBJ2-1, with 9 bases fitting TRBD2. J lost 6 bases, V lost 4 bases, and 7 bases had no gene match. Germline V gene lookup returns CDR1 MNHEY and CDR2 SVGAGI. The CDR3 consists of 15 residues. The CDR3 nucleotides read TGTGCCAGCAGTTCCGCGGGGGGGCCGGCCAATGAGCAGTTCTTC. Protein product: CASSSAGGPANEQFF.

The rearrangement joins TRBV11-2 to TRBJ2-3; 12 nucleotides agree with TRBD2. Germline lookup yields CDR1 SGHAT and CDR2 FQNNGV. The CDR3 contains 16 residues. V shed 5 bases and J 2 bases; nucleotides not matched to a gene: 5. The CDR3 protein is CASSPGLAGITDTQYF. CDR3 nucleotide sequence: TGTGCCAGCAGCCCCGGACTAGCGGGGATCACAGATACGCAGTATTTT.